A single sample is the source of the 31 T cell receptor beta chains below, sequenced in a study of OX40 agonist ivuxolimab in advanced cancers. Clones were sequenced by immunoSEQ multiplex PCR, and TCRdb holds only the in-frame ones, with some missing. The data contain approximately 90,000 clones, over 75% of them singletons. The sample in question was CD4+ or CD8+ T cells sorted from blood, obtained in a trial of the OX40 agonist ivuxolimab. These receptors all stem from an adult with an advanced solid tumor such as melanoma, head and neck, liver or kidney cancer.

The rearrangement links TRBV19 to TRBJ2-5; 8 nucleotides agree with TRBD1. Per the germline V gene, CDR1 is LNHDA and CDR2 is SQIVND (reference sequence). CDR3 length: 14 amino acids. Trimming removed 7 bases from V and 5 bases from J; junction bases left unmatched: 9. The CDR3 nucleotides are TGTGCCAGTAACCGACAGGGGTTGATGGAGACCCAGTACTTC. This gives the protein CASNRQGLMETQYF.

This clone was seen more than once but under ten times. The chain uses TRBV6-5 and TRBJ1-1; TRBD1 might be the D (6 bases). V lost 2 bases to trimming and J lost 9 bases, with 16 bases between them. Germline V lookup: CDR1 MNHEY, CDR2 SVGAGI. The CDR3 is made up of 14 amino acids. CDR3 in amino acids: CASSYDRQDSKAFF. The CDR3 DNA sequence: TGTGCCAGCAGTTACGACAGGCAGGATTCGAAAGCTTTCTTT.

The chain has TRBV28 and TRBJ1-1; D not resolved. The CDR3 length is 13 residues. Looked up from germline, CDR1 is MDHEN and CDR2 is SYDVKM. V shed 2 bases and J shed 0 bases, with 4 bases lying between them. The CDR3 coding sequence is TGTGCCAGCAGTTTACCCGTGAACACTGAAGCTTTCTTT. This translates into CASSLPVNTEAFF.

This clone was seen a single time. The chain has TRBV6-5 and TRBJ1-5; 11 bases are shared with TRBD1. The CDR3 totals 14 residues. The J segment lost 6 bases and the V segment lost 7 bases, leaving 5 bases of the junction unmatched. Germline V CDR1 and CDR2: MNHEY, SVGAGI. The CDR3 sequence is CASTPGQGVQPQHF. In DNA, the CDR3 is TGTGCCAGCACCCCGGGACAGGGGGTTCAGCCCCAGCATTTT.

V gene TRBV5-1 combines with J gene TRBJ1-2; a weak D match, TRBD1 (5 bases). Trimming took off 0 bases at V and 5 bases at J, with 11 bases between the two ends. The CDR3 runs 14 residues. The germline CDR1 and CDR2 sequences are SGHRS and YFSETQ. The CDR3 DNA reads TGCGCCAGCAGCTTGGCCGAAGGGGAATATGGCTACACCTTC. This codes for CASSLAEGEYGYTF. Full variable domain (outside the CDR3, taken from reference TRBV5-1 and TRBJ1-2): KAGVTQTPRYLIKTRGQQVTLSCSPISGHRSVSWYQQTPGQGLQFLFEYFSETQRNKGNFPGRFSGRQFSNSRSEMNVSTLELGDSALYLCASSLAEGEYGYTFGSGTRLTVV.

This clone has only one observation. The chain employs TRBV7-2 and TRBJ1-2; TRBD1 matches 7 bases. In germline, CDR1 is SGHTA, CDR2 FQGNSA. Trimming removed 3 bases from V and 6 bases from J; junction bases left unmatched: 4. The length of the CDR3 is 13 residues. For the CDR3, the DNA is TGTGCCAGCAGCTTCACAGGGGCGGATGGCTACACCTTC. Protein sequence: CASSFTGADGYTF.

The gene calls are TRBV28 and TRBJ1-2; the match to TRBD1 covers 8 bases. CDR3 length equals 16 residues. Germline lookup yields CDR1 MDHEN and CDR2 SYDVKM. Trimming at V came to 1 base and at J to 8 bases, leaving 12 bases not matched to a gene. CDR3 sequence reads: CASSLLGTGTRGGYTF. The CDR3 region has the DNA TGTGCCAGCAGTTTATTGGGGACAGGCACACGGGGAGGCTACACCTTC.

V and J are TRBV7-3 and TRBJ2-2; D call uncertain. Trimming took off 1 base at V and 4 bases at J, with 7 bases between the two ends. CDR3 length equals 14 residues. The V gene's germline CDR1 is SGHTA and CDR2 FQGTGA. The CDR3 DNA sequence: TGTGCCAGCAGCTTAAATCGGCCCACCGGGGAGCTGTTTTTT. Encoded protein: CASSLNRPTGELFF.

The J gene is TRBJ2-2, the V gene TRBV19; 7 bases align to TRBD2. CDR3 length equals 14 residues. Germline assignment: CDR1 LNHDA and CDR2 SQIVND (reference sequence). V gave up 4 bases and J gave up 2 bases; unmatched junction bases: 1. In nucleotides, the CDR3 is TGTGCCAGTAGTACGGGGGGTAACACCGGGGAGCTGTTTTTT. It is translated as CASSTGGNTGELFF.

V is TRBV6-5 and J is TRBJ1-1; no clear D gene. The germline CDR1 and CDR2 sequences are MNHEY and SVGAGI. The CDR3 is made up of 11 amino acids. V was shortened by 7 bases and J by 7 bases, with 10 bases between the two germline ends. Written as DNA, the CDR3 is TGTGCCAGCATCGGATCCATTGAAGCTTTCTTT. It is translated as CASIGSIEAFF.

The chain couples TRBV29-1 to TRBJ1-2; D is possibly TRBD1 (5 bases). This CDR3 region has 12 residues. The V and J ends lost 4 bases and 2 bases respectively, with 8 bases between them. Germline assignment: CDR1 SQVTM and CDR2 ANQGSEA. CDR3 sequence reads: CSVVTENYGYTF. For the CDR3, the DNA is TGCAGCGTTGTGACAGAAAACTATGGCTACACCTTC.

The chain joins TRBV7-8 to TRBJ2-2; a weak D match, TRBD2 (7 bases). V shed 5 bases and J shed 4 bases, with 29 bases lying between them. From germline, CDR1 is SGHVS and CDR2 FQNEAQ. The CDR3 contains 20 residues. CDR3 DNA: TGTGCCAGCAGCAAAAGCCGGGGGGCGCCGGTCGTAAGGATCACCGGGGAGCTGTTTTTT. Residues: CASSKSRGAPVVRITGELFF.

This clone was found many times. V usage is TRBV2 and J usage is TRBJ2-3; 13 bases agree with TRBD2. The CDR3 spans 15 residues. The V and J ends lost 6 bases and 6 bases, in that order; junction bases with no gene match: 6. CDR1 and CDR2 from the germline V gene are SNHLY and FYNNEI. CDR3 DNA: TGTGCCAGCAGCGGACTAGCGGGAGCTGAGGATACGCAGTATTTT. It translates to CASSGLAGAEDTQYF.

The genes are TRBV7-2 and TRBJ1-2; D is ambiguous. The V and J ends lost 3 bases and 5 bases respectively, with 10 bases between them. CDR3 length equals 13 residues. In germline, CDR1 is SGHTA, CDR2 FQGNSA. The CDR3 sequence is CASSLDGTYGYTF. The CDR3 DNA reads TGTGCCAGCAGCTTGGACGGAACATATGGCTACACCTTC.

The CDR3 loop reads CASSIRDRDFGEAFF. The CDR3 DNA is TGTGCCAGTAGTATACGAGACAGGGATTTTGGTGAAGCTTTCTTT. The rearrangement joins TRBV19 to TRBJ1-1, with 7 bases matching TRBD1. Germline-derived CDR1 and CDR2 are LNHDA and SQIVND (reference sequence). Germline trimming cut 2 bases from V and 7 bases from J; bases unmatched to any gene: 10. The CDR3 sequence is 15 residues long.

The chain recombines TRBV6-1 with TRBJ2-5, with D perhaps TRBD2 (6 bases). Germline-derived CDR1 and CDR2 are MNHNS and SASEGT. V was clipped by 7 bases and J by 7 bases, with 13 bases between them. The CDR3 spans 12 residues. The CDR3 bases are TGTGCCAGCACCTTGACTAGTGTGACCCAGTACTTC. Amino acid sequence: CASTLTSVTQYF.

The chain has TRBV15 and TRBJ2-1; 10 nucleotides align to TRBD2. Per germline, CDR1 LNHNV and CDR2 YYDKDF (reference sequence). The length of the CDR3 is 15 residues. With 5 bases clipped from V and 6 bases from J, the junction kept 7 bases outside the gene matches. CDR3 DNA sequence: TGTGCCACCAGCTCCTTAGCGGGAGGCTTCAATGAGCAGTTCTTC. This gives the protein CATSSLAGGFNEQFF.

The V call is TRBV4-3, the J call TRBJ2-1; no reliable D call. The CDR3 has 15 residues. V was pared by 1 base and J by 0 bases, with 7 bases between. Germline V gene lookup returns CDR1 LGHNA and CDR2 YSLEER. The CDR3 sequence is CASSQAVSSYNEQFF. Here the CDR3 DNA reads TGCGCCAGCAGCCAAGCAGTTAGCTCCTACAATGAGCAGTTCTTC.

This chain connects TRBV5-1 to TRBJ1-5, with a weak D call TRBD1 (5 bases). Looked up from germline, CDR1 is SGHRS and CDR2 is YFSETQ. Deletions cut 0 bases from V and 7 bases from J, with 11 bases between. CDR3 length: 14 amino acids. DNA of the CDR3: TGCGCCAGCAGCTTGGCCGGTGGGGACCAGCCCCAGCATTTT. It yields the protein CASSLAGGDQPQHF.

The chain couples TRBV11-3 to TRBJ2-2; TRBD1 agrees at 11 bases. After removal of 3 bases from V and 0 bases from J, the junction contained 3 bases not matched to a gene. Germline CDR1 reads SGHNT; CDR2 reads YENEEA. CDR3 length: 17 residues. CDR3 loop: CASSFGQGAPNTGELFF. CDR3 DNA: TGTGCCAGCAGCTTCGGACAGGGGGCGCCGAACACCGGGGAGCTGTTTTTT.

This clone was seen only once. The gene calls are TRBV28 and TRBJ1-4; perhaps TRBD1 as D (5 bases). Germline lookup yields CDR1 MDHEN and CDR2 SYDVKM. V dropped 1 base and J dropped 7 bases, with 16 bases sitting between them. CDR3 size: 16 residues. This CDR3 reads CASSLSHVGVIEKLFF. The CDR3, as DNA: TGTGCCAGCAGTTTATCCCACGTGGGGGTAATTGAAAAACTGTTTTTT.

The genes are TRBV6-1 and TRBJ2-1; maybe TRBD2 (6 bases). Germline V gene sequence: CDR1 MNHNS, CDR2 SASEGT. Trimming took off 4 bases at V and 6 bases at J, with 22 bases between the two ends. The CDR3 spans 17 residues. The CDR3 bases are TGTGCCAGCAGTGCAACTCCGGGACTCCCTTCCGGCAATGAGCAGTTCTTC. Encoded protein: CASSATPGLPSGNEQFF.

The rearrangement uses TRBV5-1 and TRBJ2-1; TRBD1 matches at 7 bases. CDR1 is SGHRS, CDR2 YFSETQ, per germline. J was trimmed by 3 bases and V by 2 bases; bases with no gene match: 8. This CDR3 region has 16 residues. CDR3 DNA sequence: TGCGCCAGCAGCTTAGAACCGGGACAGTTCTACAATGAGCAGTTCTTC. Translating gives CASSLEPGQFYNEQFF. Full variable domain (missing parts from reference TRBV5-1 and TRBJ2-1): KAGVTQTPRYLIKTRGQQVTLSCSPISGHRSVSWYQQTPGQGLQFLFEYFSETQRNKGNFPGRFSGRQFSNSRSEMNVSTLELGDSALYLCASSLEPGQFYNEQFFGPGTRLTVL.

The CDR3 sequence is CASSYSSGRPNEQFF. The CDR3 nucleotides are TGTGCCAGCAGTTACTCGTCGGGAAGACCCAATGAGCAGTTCTTC. The chain uses TRBV6-5 and TRBJ2-1, with D possibly being TRBD2 (5 bases). This CDR3 has 15 residues. Germline CDR1 reads MNHEY; CDR2 reads SVGAGI. With 0 bases removed from V and 6 bases from J, the gap between germline ends came to 12 bases.

The J gene is TRBJ1-1, the V gene TRBV10-1; TRBD1 matches 8 bases. Germline-derived CDR1 and CDR2 are WNHNN and SYGVQD (reference sequence). The junction had 7 bases not matched to a gene; V was cut back by 1 base and J by 12 bases. The CDR3 runs 13 residues. The CDR3 sequence is CASSEWTGIGTFF. The DNA for the CDR3 is TGCGCCAGCAGTGAGTGGACAGGGATTGGGACTTTCTTT.

The J gene is TRBJ2-5, the V gene TRBV6-1; no reliable D call. Trimming pared 4 bases from V and 1 base from J, leaving 13 bases between. In germline, CDR1 is MNHNS, CDR2 SASEGT. The CDR3 contains 15 residues. CDR3 loop: CASSVNRRTQETQYF. CDR3 nucleotides: TGTGCCAGCAGTGTTAACAGACGGACCCAAGAGACCCAGTACTTC.

The CDR3 spells CASSLVTGANQPQHF. CDR3 nucleotides: TGTGCCAGCAGTTTGGTGACAGGGGCGAATCAGCCCCAGCATTTT. The chain employs TRBV28 and TRBJ1-5, with 8 bases aligning to TRBD1. V shed 3 bases and J 4 bases; nucleotides not matched to a gene: 5. In germline, CDR1 is MDHEN, CDR2 SYDVKM. CDR3 length: 15 amino acids. The complete variable domain, with remaining parts taken from reference TRBV28 and TRBJ1-5, reads DVKVTQSSRYLVKRTGEKVFLECVQDMDHENMFWYRQDPGLGLRLIYFSYDVKMKEKGDIPEGYSVSREKKERFSLILESASTNQTSMYLCASSLVTGANQPQHFGDGTRLSIL.

This clone occurred once. This sequence joins TRBV5-4 and TRBJ2-3; TRBD1 aligns across 7 bases. Germline CDR1 reads SGHNT; CDR2 reads YYREEE (reference sequence). The V segment lost 5 bases and the J segment 1 base; nucleotides outside the gene matches: 7. The length of the CDR3 is 15 residues. The CDR3, as DNA: TGTGCCAGCAGACCGACAGGGATGGGCACAGATACGCAGTATTTT. Protein: CASRPTGMGTDTQYF.

The CDR3 spells CASSKDRDPTYEQYF. In DNA, the CDR3 is TGTGCCAGTAGTAAAGACAGGGATCCTACCTACGAGCAGTACTTC. The V gene is TRBV19, the J gene TRBJ2-7, with 7 bases matching TRBD1. The CDR3 length is 15 residues. Germline CDR1 LNHDA, CDR2 SQIVND (reference sequence). Trimming cost V 4 bases and J 2 bases; bases outside gene matches: 8.

The rearrangement links TRBV19 to TRBJ2-7; 8 positions agree with TRBD2. The germline gives CDR1 LNHDA, CDR2 SQIVND (reference sequence). Trimming cost V 3 bases and J 4 bases; bases outside gene matches: 8. This CDR3 is built from 15 residues. The CDR3, as DNA: TGTGCCAGTAGTATCGAGTACGGGAGGGGGTACGAGCAGTACTTC. This encodes CASSIEYGRGYEQYF. Full variable domain (missing parts from reference TRBV19 and TRBJ2-7): DGGITQSPKYLFRKEGQNVTLSCEQNLNHDAMYWYRQDPGQGLRLIYYSQIVNDFQKGDIAEGYSVSREKKESFPLTVTSAQKNPTAFYLCASSIEYGRGYEQYFGPGTRLTVT.

This clone has just one count. The gene calls are TRBV7-8 and TRBJ2-2; D gene uncertain. The germline V gene encodes CDR1 SGHVS and CDR2 FQNEAQ. Trimming stripped 3 bases from V and 4 bases from J, with 9 bases between. The CDR3 has 14 amino acids. CDR3 sequence: CASSFRQATGELFF. The CDR3 DNA is TGTGCCAGCAGCTTCAGGCAGGCCACCGGGGAGCTGTTTTTT.